This T cell receptor (beta chain) was captured by sequencing in a study of blood T cell repertoires in COVID-19. About the research overall: Sources were T cells, B-cell-depleted T cells, or PBMCs; the material itself was cDNA or gDNA.

The authors' processing: Reference gene primer amplification gave nucleated cell count estimates. The table came from immunoSEQ multiplex PCR; TCRdb's copy has only in-frame clones and leaves some out. The DNA gave D and trimming, while V, J and clone size come from that table. The data show approximately 140,000 clones, roughly 82% seen once. V was clipped by 0 bases and J by 3 bases, with 9 bases between them. The CDR3 loop spans 14 amino acids. Germline CDR1 SGHVS, CDR2 FNYEAQ. The source material was peripheral blood. The chain couples TRBV7-6 to TRBJ2-7; D not resolved. The receptor's source is a human donor with acute or convalescent COVID-19. The donor label of this sample is uncertain. The CDR3 coding sequence is TGTGCCAGCAGCTTAGCGTTTAGAATCTACGAGCAGTACTTC. Amino acid sequence: CASSLAFRIYEQYF.